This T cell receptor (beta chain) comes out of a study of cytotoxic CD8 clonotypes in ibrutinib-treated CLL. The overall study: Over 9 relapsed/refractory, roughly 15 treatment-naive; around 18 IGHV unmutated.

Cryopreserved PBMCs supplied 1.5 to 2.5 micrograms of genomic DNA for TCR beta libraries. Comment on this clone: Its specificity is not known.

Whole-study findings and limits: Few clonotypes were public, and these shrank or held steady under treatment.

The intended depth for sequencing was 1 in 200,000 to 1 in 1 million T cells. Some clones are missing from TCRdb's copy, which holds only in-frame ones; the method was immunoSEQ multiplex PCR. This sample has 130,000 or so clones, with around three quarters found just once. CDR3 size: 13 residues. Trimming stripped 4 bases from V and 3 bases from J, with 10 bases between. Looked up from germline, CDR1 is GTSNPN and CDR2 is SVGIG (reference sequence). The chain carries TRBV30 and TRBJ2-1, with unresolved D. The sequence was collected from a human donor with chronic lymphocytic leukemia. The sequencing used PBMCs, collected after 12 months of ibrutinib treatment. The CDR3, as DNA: TGTGCCTGGACTCCTGTTTTCTACAATGAGCAGTTCTTC. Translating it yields CAWTPVFYNEQFF. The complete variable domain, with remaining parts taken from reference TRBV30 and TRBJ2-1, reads SQTIHQWPATLVQPVGSPLSLECTVEGTSNPNLYWYRQAAGRGLQLLFYSVGIGQISSEVPQNLSASRPQDRQFILSSKKLLLSDSGFYLCAWTPVFYNEQFFGPGTRLTVL.